The 22 T cell receptor beta chains below were found in one sample sequenced in a study of T cell repertoires in cytomegalovirus infection. TCRdb reprocessed the reads with MiXCR, giving one entry per CDR3 protein. This sample has 480,000 or so distinct CDR3 sequences, with 11% found just once. Sequencing used PBMCs. The receptors were gathered from a human donor in good health (CMV status not recorded). Some clones in this sample may be carry-over from other donors' samples.

This clonotype showed up just a few times. The V gene is TRBV6-2 or TRBV6-3, the J gene TRBJ1-5; TRBD1 might be the D (5 bases). CDR1 is MNHEY, CDR2 SVGEGT, per germline. This CDR3 comprises 15 residues. V dropped 0 bases and J dropped 1 base, with 7 bases sitting between them. This CDR3 is CASSYSGASNQPQHF. Written as DNA, the CDR3 is TGTGCCAGCAGTTACTCAGGGGCAAGCAATCAGCCCCAGCATTTT.

Many counts were recorded for this clonotype. This chain links TRBV7-2 with TRBJ2-7; 8 bases map to TRBD1. Germline V gene lookup returns CDR1 SGHTA and CDR2 FQGNSA. The CDR3 runs to 15 residues. The trim removed 5 bases at V and 2 bases at J, leaving 8 bases unmatched. This CDR3 reads CASSDQGQGAYEQYF. The CDR3 DNA is TGTGCCAGCAGCGACCAAGGACAGGGAGCCTACGAGCAGTACTTC.

This chain's CDR3 is CASSLGPIPSNTGELFF. The CDR3 nucleotides are TGTGCCAGCAGCTTGGGCCCAATCCCGTCGAACACCGGGGAGCTGTTTTTT. V usage is TRBV5-5 and J usage is TRBJ2-2, with D hard to call. This CDR3 has 17 residues. Germline assignment: CDR1 SGHKS and CDR2 YYEKEE (reference sequence). The germline V and J ends were trimmed by 0 bases and 0 bases, with 12 bases remaining between them.

The chain links TRBV29-1 to TRBJ1-1, with D possibly matching TRBD1 (5 bases). The CDR3 contains 11 residues. V lost 4 bases to trimming and J lost 6 bases, with 9 bases between them. CDR1 SQVTM and CDR2 ANQGSEA come from the germline V gene. CDR3 amino acids: CSVVGDAEAFF. The CDR3 region has the DNA TGCAGCGTTGTAGGGGACGCTGAAGCTTTCTTT.

The rearrangement joins TRBV20-1 to TRBJ1-2; TRBD1 aligns across 9 bases. The CDR3 length is 15 residues. V was clipped by 4 bases and J by 3 bases; unmatched bases: 9. The V gene's germline CDR1 is DFQATT and CDR2 SNEGSKA (reference sequence). The CDR3 reads CSATMEQGADYGYTF. CDR3 nucleotides: TGCAGTGCTACCATGGAACAGGGGGCGGACTATGGCTACACCTTC.

The chain recombines TRBV29-1 with TRBJ2-3, with TRBD2 as a possible D gene (6 bases). Deletions cut 7 bases from V and 0 bases from J, with 8 bases between. The CDR3 contains 12 residues. The germline CDR1 and CDR2 sequences are SQVTM and ANQGSEA. The CDR3 nucleotides are TGCAGCGCTGGACTAAGCACAGATACGCAGTATTTT. This codes for CSAGLSTDTQYF.

The V gene is TRBV6-6, the J gene TRBJ2-1; 9 positions match TRBD1. Germline V gene sequence: CDR1 MNHNY, CDR2 SVGAGI (reference sequence). CDR3 size: 14 residues. Trimming at V came to 6 bases and at J to 10 bases, leaving 10 bases not matched to a gene. CDR3 residues: CASRTGTGPSEQFF. The DNA for the CDR3 is TGTGCCAGCAGGACCGGGACAGGGCCGTCCGAGCAGTTCTTC.

Ten or more counts support this clonotype. CDR3 sequence reads: CASSNPWTGWSTDTQYF. The CDR3 coding sequence is TGTGCCAGCAGTAACCCTTGGACCGGGTGGAGCACAGATACGCAGTATTTT. The chain carries TRBV6-2 or TRBV6-3 and TRBJ2-3; unclear D gene. The V gene lost 5 bases and the J gene lost 0 bases, with 18 bases spanning the gap. Germline CDR1 reads MNHEY; CDR2 reads SVGEGT. The CDR3 sequence is 17 residues long.

This clonotype was found a few times. CDR3 DNA: TGTGCCAGCAGCGTAAGTTGGGGGAGCCAAGAGACCCAGTACTTC. Translation gives CASSVSWGSQETQYF. The chain is built from TRBV9 and TRBJ2-5; D may be TRBD1 or TRBD2 (5 bases each). Germline V lookup: CDR1 SGDLS, CDR2 YYNGEE. The CDR3 extends over 15 amino acids. V shed 1 base and J shed 1 base, with 11 bases lying between them.

This clonotype was counted many times. V usage is TRBV29-1 and J usage is TRBJ1-5, with 8 bases fitting TRBD1. The CDR3 contains 13 residues. With V trimmed by 2 bases and J by 7 bases, 4 bases remained unmatched. Germline CDR1 is SQVTM and CDR2 is ANQGSEA. CDR3 protein: CSVETGGGQPQHF. The DNA of the CDR3 is TGCAGCGTTGAAACAGGGGGTGGGCAGCCCCAGCATTTT.

This clonotype was observed a few times. This chain links TRBV20-1 with TRBJ1-5, with D tentatively TRBD1 (5 bases). This CDR3 is 13 amino acids long. Germline assignment: CDR1 DFQATT and CDR2 SNEGSKA (reference sequence). Between the trimmed V and J ends, which lost 4 bases and 0 bases, there was a span of 7 bases. As DNA, the CDR3 is TGCAGTGCTAAAGACAGTAGCAATCAGCCCCAGCATTTT. It specifies CSAKDSSNQPQHF.

This clonotype showed up many times. This chain joins TRBV11-1 and TRBJ2-7, with D possibly TRBD2 on 6 matching bases. V lost 3 bases, J lost 1 base, and 10 bases lay in between. The CDR3 loop spans 14 amino acids. Germline V gene lookup returns CDR1 SGHAT and CDR2 FQDESV (reference sequence). In DNA form, the CDR3 reads TGTGCCAGCAGCTTGGAGGGCAGATCCTACGAGCAGTACTTC. As protein: CASSLEGRSYEQYF. Based on the CDR3 plus reference TRBV11-1 and TRBJ2-7, the full variable domain is EAEVAQSPRYKITEKSQAVAFWCDPISGHATLYWYRQILGQGPELLVQFQDESVVDDSQLPKDRFSAERLKGVDSTLKIQPAELGDSAMYLCASSLEGRSYEQYFGPGTRLTVT.

The genes are TRBV28 and TRBJ2-3; TRBD1 agrees at 8 bases. Per germline, CDR1 MDHEN and CDR2 SYDVKM. Unmatched junction bases numbered 13, after V lost 2 bases and J lost 0 bases. CDR3 size: 19 residues. CDR3 protein: CASSLPLGQGGFSTDTQYF. DNA for the CDR3: TGTGCCAGCAGTTTACCCCTCGGACAGGGAGGTTTTAGCACAGATACGCAGTATTTT.

This clonotype was counted ten times or more. V usage is TRBV12-3 or TRBV12-4 and J usage is TRBJ2-1; 9 bases map to TRBD1. The CDR3 covers 15 residues. Trimming cost V 4 bases and J 8 bases; bases outside gene matches: 9. The CDR3 region is CASSYPGQGVDEQFF. CDR3 coding DNA: TGTGCCAGCAGTTATCCGGGACAGGGTGTCGATGAGCAGTTCTTC.

This clonotype has a handful of counts. The chain links TRBV20-1 to TRBJ1-1; no reliable D call. Germline-derived CDR1 and CDR2 are DFQATT and SNEGSKA (reference sequence). The CDR3 is 17 residues long. Trimming removed 6 bases at V and 4 bases at J, with 27 bases between. CDR3 nucleotide sequence: TGCAGTGCCGACCCTCGCAGAGGACCTCGGCCACCCACTGAAGCTTTCTTT. This sequence encodes CSADPRRGPRPPTEAFF.

This clonotype has at least ten counts. This rearrangement joins TRBV28 to TRBJ2-7, with 11 bases lining up with TRBD2. The J segment lost 7 bases and the V segment lost 5 bases, leaving 10 bases of the junction unmatched. The CDR3 totals 15 residues. Germline CDR1 is MDHEN and CDR2 is SYDVKM. In DNA form, the CDR3 reads TGTGCCAGCAGTGCTGCACTAGCGGGAGCACGGGAGCAGTACTTC. Its protein product is CASSAALAGAREQYF. The variable domain in full, with the rest retrieved from reference TRBV28 and TRBJ2-7, is DVKVTQSSRYLVKRTGEKVFLECVQDMDHENMFWYRQDPGLGLRLIYFSYDVKMKEKGDIPEGYSVSREKKERFSLILESASTNQTSMYLCASSAALAGAREQYFGPGTRLTVT.

This clonotype was found a few times. The genes are TRBV18 and TRBJ1-2; TRBD1 is a possible D gene (5 bases). The CDR3 contains 14 residues. With 4 bases removed from V and 8 bases from J, the gap between germline ends came to 17 bases. The germline gives CDR1 KGHSH, CDR2 LQKENI. Here the CDR3 reads CASSLDGGVQGYTF. Here the CDR3 DNA reads TGTGCCAGCTCACTTGACGGAGGGGTGCAGGGCTACACCTTC.

This clonotype was observed many times. The rearrangement links TRBV7-2 to TRBJ1-1; tentative D call: TRBD1 (6 bases). The CDR3 spans 15 residues. Germline V gene lookup returns CDR1 SGHTA and CDR2 FQGNSA. The V end was cut by 5 bases, the J end by 1 base, with 14 bases between. The CDR3 loop reads CASSPSDRSNTEAFF. The CDR3 DNA reads as TGTGCCAGCAGCCCCAGCGACAGGTCGAACACTGAAGCTTTCTTT.

In its sample, this clonotype was seen many times. The chain couples TRBV24-1 to TRBJ2-3; no firm D call. V lost 0 bases and J lost 7, with 4 bases in between. This CDR3 region has 12 residues. Looked up from germline, CDR1 is KGHDR and CDR2 is SFDVKD. The CDR3: CATSDLTNTQYF. The CDR3 DNA follows: TGTGCCACCAGTGATTTGACCAATACGCAGTATTTT.

This clonotype has a count of ten or more. The chain couples TRBV11-2 to TRBJ2-4; TRBD2 aligns across 7 bases. The CDR3 extends over 17 amino acids. J lost 1 base, V lost 1 base, and 7 bases had no gene match. Germline V lookup: CDR1 SGHAT, CDR2 FQNNGV. The CDR3, as DNA: TGTGCCAGCAGCTTAGGGGGAGGCGGGAGTGCCAAAAACATTCAGTACTTC. It specifies CASSLGGGGSAKNIQYF.

The V call is TRBV29-1, the J call TRBJ1-2, with TRBD1 matching 7 bases. Germline CDR1 is SQVTM and CDR2 is ANQGSEA. The CDR3 loop spans 17 amino acids. The V gene end was trimmed by 0 bases and the J gene end by 4 bases; junction bases not matched to a gene: 14. CDR3: CSVEDDYLVRGAYGYTF. As DNA, the CDR3 is TGCAGCGTTGAAGATGACTATCTCGTCAGGGGGGCCTATGGCTACACCTTC. Looking up the rest from reference TRBV29-1 and TRBJ1-2 gives the full variable domain: SAVISQKPSRDICQRGTSLTIQCQVDSQVTMMFWYRQQPGQSLTLIATANQGSEATYESGFVIDKFPISRPNLTFSTLTVSNMSPEDSSIYLCSVEDDYLVRGAYGYTFGSGTRLTVV.

This clonotype came up many times. The gene calls are TRBV30 and TRBJ2-3; D ambiguous. The germline V gene has CDR1 GTSNPN and CDR2 SVGIG (reference sequence). This CDR3 contains 13 residues. V shed 3 bases and J shed 3 bases, with 10 bases lying between them. This chain's CDR3 is CAWSSSGTDTQYF. Written as DNA, the CDR3 is TGTGCCTGGAGCTCTAGTGGGACAGATACGCAGTATTTT.